The T cell receptor beta chain under discussion was sequenced for a study of T cell responses to AZD1222 COVID-19 vaccine. Produced via immunoSEQ multiplex PCR; TCRdb's table is partial and in-frame only. This sample has about 140,000 clones; around 90% occur once, and the top ten carry roughly 5.1%. With 4 bases removed from V and 0 bases from J, the gap between germline ends came to 3 bases. The germline V gene encodes CDR1 LNHDA and CDR2 SQIVND (reference sequence). CDR3 size: 12 residues. Turning to this clone: Its cognate antigen is unknown. This sample also contains other DNA sequences that code for the same CDR3.

Overall study findings and caveats: White British people made up most donors, females outnumbered males, and clonal diversity was possibly underestimated. Two AZD1222 administrations were followed by greater Spike-specific TCR breadth and depth. Baseline serostatus was positive in only a handful of AZD1222 recipients. The study reported that nearly half of spike-specific TCRs target unmutated variant regions.

The sample in question was peripheral blood, obtained on day 0 of AZD1222 vaccination. V is TRBV19 and J is TRBJ1-2; D unresolved. This receptor was identified in an adult in good health. CDR3 nucleotide sequence: TGTGCCAGTAGTAATGCTAACTATGGCTACACCTTC. Its protein product is CASSNANYGYTF.